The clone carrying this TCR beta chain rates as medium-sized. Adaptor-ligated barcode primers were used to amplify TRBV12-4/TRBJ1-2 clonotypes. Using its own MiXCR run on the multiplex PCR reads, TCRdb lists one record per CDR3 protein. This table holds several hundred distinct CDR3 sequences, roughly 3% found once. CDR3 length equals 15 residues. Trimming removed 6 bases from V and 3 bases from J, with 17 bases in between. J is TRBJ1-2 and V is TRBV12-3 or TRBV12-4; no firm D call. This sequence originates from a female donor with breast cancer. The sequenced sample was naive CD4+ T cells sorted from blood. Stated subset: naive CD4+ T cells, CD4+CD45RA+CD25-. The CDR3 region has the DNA TGTGCCAGCAGACCCACGGACTCTCCCTACTATGGCTACACCTTC. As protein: CASRPTDSPYYGYTF.